This TCR beta chain comes out of a study of shared clonotypes between healthy human individuals (dated by TCRdb to 2018 to 2020). For the wider study: The cohort included three men and a couple of women between 18 and 49 years of age. Per donor, three plates each were used for CD4 naive and CD4 memory, two for CD8 naive, and one for CD8 memory. To estimate repertoire size and how much clonotypes are shared between individuals, the study performed deep sequencing of blood TCR repertoires from about five healthy adults. To increase sequencing depth and limit assay-specific biases, TCR repertoire library preparation and sequencing were carried out by different laboratories using diverse techniques. Per donor, leukapheresis produced somewhere between about 0.85 and 10 billion PBMCs. General findings and caveats noted by the study authors: Higher generation probabilities were observed for clonotypes shared by all four sorted-subset donors than for non-shared clonotypes. Incomplete sequencing was indicated by rarefaction of sorted-subset datasets, despite the large sequencing depth. Naive subsets generally had larger estimated clonotype richness than memory subsets did. Pairwise subsampling led to the expectation that sequencing depth would affect the degree of clonotype sharing among donors. Sharing across a handful of donors was observed for approximately 5% of naive CD4, 3% to 4% of naive CD8, 2.3% of memory CD4, and about 0.38% of memory CD8 clonotypes. The genetic and exposure-history diversity represented was limited by the small number of donors. Sampling was restricted to blood, and TCR repertoires in tissue are likely to differ from TCR repertoires in blood.

Healthy HIV-negative adults with no recently reported acute infections or vaccinations were included as donors. Every donor was a Caucasian adult residing in Nashville, Tennessee, USA. CD4+ T cells were enriched by magnetic negative selection; naive cells were then positively selected on CD45RA, and the negative fraction formed the memory subset. Blood was collected by leukapheresis, and PBMCs were isolated by Ficoll-Histopaque density gradient centrifugation and then cryopreserved in liquid nitrogen vapor phase. Analytical flow cytometry was used to check the purity and quantity of every magnetically sorted T cell population. Each sorted fraction had its genomic DNA isolated and then quantified by UV absorbance on a Nanodrop 2000c. Note on this clone: Its specific antigen is unknown. There are no base qualities to consult, and no much larger clone falls within one base. The sample has other DNA sequences that encode this CDR3 too.

Using the deep immunoSEQ assay, TCR CDR3 regions were amplified from genomic DNA by multiplex PCR. Extracted genomic DNA from each cell subset was distributed evenly across all wells of several immunoSEQ 96-well plates, and each plate was treated as a replicate. For sorted subsets, each replicate PCR was loaded with approximately 200 ng genomic DNA, equivalent to approximately 27,000 T cell genomes. Purified libraries were measured with a Qubit 3.0 fluorometer, size-checked on a Bioanalyzer 2100, and measured again with the KAPA Library Quantification kit. Every immunoSEQ 96-well plate was sequenced on a dedicated single-read 150-cycle Illumina NextSeq 550 flow cell. In the authors' own workflow: Because the immunoSEQ output held only junctional sequences and lacked quality scores, the filtering could not match the filtering applied to full-length reads. Sequences were annotated with PyIR, a Python wrapper for IgBLAST v1.9, and V/J genes and CDR3 were assigned using IMGT germline references. Reads were removed for weak V/J assignments (E-value above 1e-6), missing CDR3, stop codons, out-of-frame junctions, or ambiguous translated residues. V3J clonotypes were defined by identical inferred V gene, J gene, and CDR3 amino acid sequence. Percentage overlap between repertoires was computed as shared unique clonotypes divided by the size of the smaller repertoire. Repertoire richness was assessed with RTK rarefaction, the Chao1 estimator, and Recon v2.1 estimates of unobserved clonotypes. For all TCRbeta clonotypes obtained by the gDNA method from several donors, generation probabilities were computed with OLGA. What TCRdb holds here is the immuneACCESS table cut down to in-frame rearrangements. Part of the clones is not present; checked against another copy, under half of the missing clones reflect an unresolved V gene, and the others are unexplained. V and J calls and clone size are as listed in that table; D and trimming were resolved from the DNA. The sample contains 2,500,000 or so clones, 93% of them found a single time. The top ten hold around 0.37% of the sample.

This TCR came from a man aged 18 to 30 in good health. Some clones in this sample may be carry-over from other donors' samples. Material for sequencing was naive CD4+ T cells from PBMCs. The cell subset or site label, read with the paper, signifies: CD45RA+ positively selected.

The DNA is as follows: TGTGCCAGCAGTCTGCAGGGTTACGAGCAGTACTTC. It specifies CASSLQGYEQYF. The chain employs TRBV6-5 and TRBJ2-7; possibly the D gene is TRBD1, per 5 matching bases. V lost 5 bases and J lost 4 bases; the stretch between them is 9 bases long. The CDR3 runs 12 residues from the cysteine to the phenylalanine. Just the 36-base CDR3 DNA is kept, in frame starting at base 1. According to the germline V gene, CDR1 reads MNHEY and CDR2 reads SVGAGI.